The rows below give T cell receptor beta chains drawn from one sample of a study of OX40 agonist ivuxolimab in advanced cancers. Method: immunoSEQ multiplex PCR; TCRdb's copy keeps in-frame clones and lacks some. The repertoire holds fewer than 70,000 clones, with 75% to 85% as singletons. This material consisted of CD4+ or CD8+ T cells sorted from blood, taken in a trial of the OX40 agonist ivuxolimab. The receptors derive from an adult with an advanced solid tumor such as melanoma, head and neck, liver or kidney cancer. Each CDR3 is given with its conserved first and last residue. Fields, in order: J gene, D gene, clone size, V gene, CDR3 DNA, CDR3 protein. The D gene is left open where the match is weak. Expanded clones are given a class, and other clones once, few, many or no size at all.

TRBJ1-1	-	-	TRBV10-3	TGTGCCATCAAAGGGCCTAGTTTGACAGGTGAAGCTTTCTTT	CAIKGPSLTGEAFF
TRBJ1-5	-	few	TRBV19	TGTGCCAGTAGTTACAATAGCAATCAGCCCCAGCATTTT	CASSYNSNQPQHF
TRBJ2-2	TRBD2	-	TRBV5-4	TGTGCCAGCAGGTCGACTAGCGGGGGAAACACCGGGGAGCTGTTTTTT	CASRSTSGGNTGELFF
TRBJ1-2	-	-	TRBV11-2	TGTGCCAGCAGCTCTTACGCAGTAAAAACTTATGGCTACACCTTC	CASSSYAVKTYGYTF
TRBJ2-1	-	-	TRBV27	TGTGCCAGCAGTTTATCAGAGGGGGCCTTGGGGAGCGGGATCTACAATGAGCAGTTCTTC	CASSLSEGALGSGIYNEQFF
TRBJ2-7	TRBD1	-	TRBV7-6	TGTGCCAGCAGCCAAGGACAGGGCCCCATCTCCTACGAGCAGTACTTC	CASSQGQGPISYEQYF
TRBJ2-5	TRBD1	-	TRBV9	TGTGCCAGCAGCGGCGGGACAGGGGGGGGAGAGACCCAGTACTTC	CASSGGTGGGETQYF
TRBJ2-2	-	-	TRBV7-6	TGTGCCAGCAGCTATAGGTTACAGGGAACAGAGCTGTTTTTT	CASSYRLQGTELFF
TRBJ2-2	TRBD2	-	TRBV9	TGTGCCAGCAGCGGGACTAGCGGGGGCACCGGGGAGCTGTTTTTT	CASSGTSGGTGELFF
TRBJ2-2	-	-	TRBV28	TGTGCCAGCCTGCGGGGTGCCGGGGAGCTGTTTTTT	CASLRGAGELFF
TRBJ1-2	-	-	TRBV28	TGTGCCAGCAGTTCGCGAATTGGGGGGCGCGGCGGTGACTATGGCTACACCTTC	CASSSRIGGRGGDYGYTF
TRBJ2-3	-	-	TRBV7-7	TGTGCCAGCAGCTTATCGAATGGTGCAGATACGCAGTATTTT	CASSLSNGADTQYF
TRBJ2-5	-	-	TRBV15	TGTGCCACCAGCAGTACTAGGCGGGACCGGGAGACCCAGTACTTC	CATSSTRRDRETQYF
TRBJ1-4	-	-	TRBV11-2	TGTGCCAGCAGCTATCCTCAGGGACGCCGACTGGTTTTT	CASSYPQGRRLVF
TRBJ2-1	-	-	TRBV6-6	TGTGCCAGCAGTTACAAGTCTCAGGGCTATGAGCAGTTCTTC	CASSYKSQGYEQFF
TRBJ2-3	TRBD1	-	TRBV2	TGTGCCCAAACACAGGGGGGAAACACAGATACGCAGTATTTT	CAQTQGGNTDTQYF
TRBJ2-7	-	-	TRBV18	TGTGCCAGCTCACCACCATGGCGCGAGCAGTACTTC	CASSPPWREQYF
TRBJ2-2	TRBD2	-	TRBV9	TGTGCCAGCAGCTCCCCCGGAGTGGGAGGGAGACTGTTTTTT	CASSSPGVGGRLFF
TRBJ1-4	TRBD1	-	TRBV5-4	TGTGCCAGCAGCTTGGGAGGGACAGGAAATGAAAAACTGTTTTTT	CASSLGGTGNEKLFF
TRBJ2-1	TRBD2	few	TRBV5-1	TGCGCCAGCAGCTTGGAGCTAGCGGGACATCCGTTCTTC	CASSLELAGHPFF
TRBJ1-3	-	-	TRBV6-1	TGTGCCAGCAATGCCGGGGGGTCGGGAAACACCATATATTTT	CASNAGGSGNTIYF
TRBJ1-5	TRBD1	-	TRBV2	TGTGCCAGCAGTTGGACAGGGGATCAGCCCCAGCATTTT	CASSWTGDQPQHF
TRBJ2-1	TRBD1	-	TRBV7-8	TGTGCCAGCAGCTTAGCGACAGGGCAGCAGTTCTTC	CASSLATGQQFF
TRBJ1-3	TRBD1	-	TRBV5-1	TGCGCCAGCAGCTTAAACAGGGGGCTTTCTGGAAACACCATATATTTT	CASSLNRGLSGNTIYF
TRBJ2-7	TRBD2	-	TRBV7-8	TGTGCCAGCACCGTCGAGCGGACTAGCTCCTACGAGCAGTACTTC	CASTVERTSSYEQYF
TRBJ1-3	-	-	TRBV28	TGTGCCAGCAGTTTGGGGGGGGGTTCTGGAAACACCATATATTTT	CASSLGGGSGNTIYF
TRBJ2-2	TRBD2	once	TRBV18	TGTGCCAGCTCACCCTTTCAACCGGGACTAGCGGGAGTAAAGACCGGGGAGCTGTTTTTT	CASSPFQPGLAGVKTGELFF
TRBJ2-1	TRBD2	-	TRBV5-1	TGCGCCAGCAGCTTGGACCCTAGCGGAGGCTCCTACAATGAGCAGTTCTTC	CASSLDPSGGSYNEQFF
TRBJ2-7	-	-	TRBV10-3	TGTGCCATCACTGATCGGTCCCAGCGTTCCGAGCAGTACTTC	CAITDRSQRSEQYF
TRBJ2-3	TRBD1	-	TRBV7-8	TGTGCCAGCAGCCGGCCGGGACAGGGGCGCACAGATACGCAGTATTTT	CASSRPGQGRTDTQYF
TRBJ2-3	TRBD2	-	TRBV7-2	TGTGCCAGCAGCTTCCCGACTAGCGGGGGCACAGATACGCAGTATTTT	CASSFPTSGGTDTQYF
TRBJ2-4	-	-	TRBV6-5	TGTGCCAGCAGTTACCTCAGGGGTGGCATTCAGTACTTC	CASSYLRGGIQYF
TRBJ2-5	-	-	TRBV19	TGTGCCAGTAGCCCTAACAGGGACCAAGAGACCCAGTACTTC	CASSPNRDQETQYF
TRBJ1-2	-	-	TRBV18	TGTGCCAGCTCACCTTCACAGGGTCTGAACTATGGCTACACCTTC	CASSPSQGLNYGYTF
TRBJ1-2	-	-	TRBV7-2	TGTGCCAGCAGCTTAGGGGGGACACTTAACTATGGCTACACCTTC	CASSLGGTLNYGYTF
TRBJ2-7	-	-	TRBV10-2	TGCGCCAGCAGTGATGAGGGTTACGAGCAGTACTTC	CASSDEGYEQYF
TRBJ2-2	TRBD1	once	TRBV14	TGTGCCAGCAGCCCACAGGGGGGTCTTAACACCGGGGAGCTGTTTTTT	CASSPQGGLNTGELFF
TRBJ1-1	-	-	TRBV5-4	TGTGCCAGCAGCTTGGCTAGTTTCGGCCTTCGGGGCAAGGCTGAAGCTTTCTTT	CASSLASFGLRGKAEAFF
TRBJ1-4	TRBD1	-	TRBV29-1	TGCAGCGTTACACCGGGACAGGGGGGTGAAAAACTGTTTTTT	CSVTPGQGGEKLFF
TRBJ1-1	-	-	TRBV10-3	TGTGCCATCAGTGAGCAGGGCGGCTTAAACACTGAAGCTTTCTTT	CAISEQGGLNTEAFF
TRBJ1-4	TRBD1	-	TRBV16	TGTGCCAGCAGCCTATCAGACAGGGGATACGAAAAACTGTTTTTT	CASSLSDRGYEKLFF
TRBJ1-1	-	-	TRBV28	TGTGCCAGCAGTTTGGATCCCGAGAACGGTTTCTTT	CASSLDPENGFF